This T cell receptor beta chain was sequenced for a study of low-dose radiotherapy and immunotherapy resistance in tumors. The PCR that amplified TCRs ran for 20 cycles, relying on a constant-region primer and a V-primer adapter. MiXCR, run by TCRdb on the reads, gives a single entry per CDR3 protein. The sample holds about 50,000 distinct CDR3 sequences, around 11% seen once. On this clonotype itself: A far larger clone differs by one base, so this is likely a read error.

CDR3 length: 14 residues. The germline gives CDR1 SGHTA, CDR2 FQGTGA. Time point defined: before trial treatment. The TCR sequence derives from a female donor with ovarian cancer. Source: PBMCs, taken before treatment. The chain has TRBV7-3 and TRBJ2-5; D ambiguous. The CDR3 loop reads CASSPTIDKESQYF. DNA for the CDR3: TGTGCCAGCAGCCCCACAATTGACAAAGAGTCCCAGTACTTC.